What follows is one T cell receptor beta chain and its context. Its antigen is as yet unknown. Within the sample, other DNA sequences also encode this same CDR3. At the time of sampling, donors were nominally healthy, though unrecorded immune exposures were likely. CDR1 is SGHRS, CDR2 YFSETQ, per germline. Deletions cut 4 bases from V and 2 bases from J, with 10 bases between. The CDR3 covers 14 residues. It was with 60 Vbeta and 13 Jbeta primers that the PCR ran. Original analysis: It was a later analysis that counted 83 million or so unique TCR beta chains, of which approximately 11 million were shared. Repertoires were generated with immunoSEQ multiplex PCR, while TCRdb's copy carries only in-frame clones and drops some. The V and J calls and clone size come from that table; D and trimming were worked out from the DNA. The table lists under 200,000 clones, 79% of them singletons. These data belong to a study of cytomegalovirus exposure and HLA in healthy donors. Whole-study results and caveats: The majority of TCR sequences were rare, yet some public TCRs appeared in many donors. It was assumed in the presence/absence analyses that sequencing depth was roughly uniform across donors.

This sequence joins TRBV5-1 and TRBJ1-3, with D perhaps matching TRBD1 (5 bases). The TCR was taken from a woman aged 40 to 50 in good health and CMV-seronegative. The specimen sequenced was PBMCs. CDR3 sequence (DNA): TGCGCCAGCAGCCTCCCAGGGACTGGAAACACCATATATTTT. Its translation is CASSLPGTGNTIYF.